This T cell receptor (beta chain) comes out of a study of blood T cell repertoires in COVID-19. Some clones are missing from TCRdb's copy, which holds only in-frame ones; the method was immunoSEQ multiplex PCR. The sample yields more than 200,000 clones, almost 90% seen once. This receptor was identified in a man older than 75 with acute or convalescent COVID-19. The specimen was peripheral blood.

The CDR3 DNA reads TGTGCCAGCAGCTTAGGAATTACGCGGAACACTGAAGCTTTCTTT. The encoded protein is CASSLGITRNTEAFF. The rearrangement links TRBV7-9 to TRBJ1-1, with D unclear. There are 15 residues in the CDR3. Germline CDR1 SEHNR, CDR2 FQNEAQ (reference sequence). With 1 base removed from V and 1 base from J, the gap between germline ends came to 10 bases.